This TCR beta chain was captured by sequencing in a study of T cell changes during pregnancy in multiple sclerosis. Sequencing was performed with immunoSEQ multiplex PCR; in TCRdb, only in-frame clones are kept and a portion is missing. Here the sample spans over 30,000 clones, about nine tenths being singletons. CDR1 MGHRA and CDR2 YSYEKL come from the germline V gene. The CDR3 loop spans 16 amino acids. The trim removed 2 bases at V and 3 bases at J, leaving 4 bases unmatched. The sequenced sample was CD4+ T cells from peripheral blood mononuclear cells, obtained before pregnancy. The chain carries TRBV4-1 and TRBJ1-3; 10 bases fit TRBD1. The sequence derives from a female donor with multiple sclerosis, enrolled in a pregnancy study. For the CDR3, the DNA is TGCGCCAGCAGCCAACCGACAGGGGGCTTTGGAAACACCATATATTTT. It encodes CASSQPTGGFGNTIYF.